This TCR beta chain was retrieved from a study of blood T cell repertoires in COVID-19. Study context: Samples taken during acute and convalescent COVID-19 were collected in the United States, Italy and Spain. The analysed material was cDNA or gDNA that came from T cells, B-cell-depleted T cells, or PBMCs.

Enrolled during active infection, Seattle patients were then followed longitudinally. The CDR3 spans 14 residues. The germline CDR1 and CDR2 sequences are KGHDR and SFDVKD. V was trimmed by 9 bases and J by 2 bases, leaving 14 bases between them. Per the original data handling: From reference gene primer amplification, estimates of nucleated cell counts were derived. Data came from immunoSEQ multiplex PCR; TCRdb stores just in-frame clones and leaves some out. Clonal size and the V and J genes are those of that table, whereas D and trimming came from the DNA. The sample consists of hundreds of thousands of clones, about 82% of them appearing once.

This clonotype originated in a man aged 45-60 years with COVID-19, enrolled during active disease. Input material: peripheral blood. V gene TRBV24-1 combines with J gene TRBJ2-3; perhaps TRBD2 as D (7 bases). As DNA, the CDR3 is TGTGCCACCCGGGGGCGGGAGTCCACAGATACGCAGTATTTT. It translates to CATRGRESTDTQYF.